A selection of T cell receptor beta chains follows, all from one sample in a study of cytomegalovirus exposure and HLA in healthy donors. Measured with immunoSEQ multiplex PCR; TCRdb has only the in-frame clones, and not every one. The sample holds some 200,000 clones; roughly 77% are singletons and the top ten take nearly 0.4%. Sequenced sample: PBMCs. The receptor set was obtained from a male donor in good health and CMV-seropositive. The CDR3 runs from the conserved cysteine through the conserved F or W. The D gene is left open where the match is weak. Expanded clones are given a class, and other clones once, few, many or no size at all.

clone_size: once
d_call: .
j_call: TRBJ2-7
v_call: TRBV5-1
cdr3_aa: CASSSYPDGAYEQYF
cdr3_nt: TGCGCCAGCAGCTCCTACCCCGACGGGGCCTACGAGCAGTACTTC

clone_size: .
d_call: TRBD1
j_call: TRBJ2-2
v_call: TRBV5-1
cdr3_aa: CASSLDQGAGGELFF
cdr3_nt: TGCGCCAGCAGCTTGGATCAGGGGGCCGGCGGGGAGCTGTTTTTT

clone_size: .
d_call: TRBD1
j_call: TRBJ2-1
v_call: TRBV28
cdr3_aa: CASRKRTGRFNEQFF
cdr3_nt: TGTGCCAGCAGAAAAAGGACAGGGAGGTTTAATGAGCAGTTCTTC

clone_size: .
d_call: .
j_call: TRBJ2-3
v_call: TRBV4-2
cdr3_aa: CASSPRRADTQYF
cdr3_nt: TGTGCCAGCAGCCCACGACGGGCAGATACGCAGTATTTT

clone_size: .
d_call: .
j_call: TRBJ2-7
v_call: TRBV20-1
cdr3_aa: CSARYHEQYF
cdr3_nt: TGCAGTGCTCGGTACCACGAGCAGTACTTC

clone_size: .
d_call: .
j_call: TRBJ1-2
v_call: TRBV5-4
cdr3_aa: CASSLVRGRGDGYTF
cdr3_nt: TGTGCCAGCAGCTTGGTGCGGGGGAGAGGCGATGGCTACACCTTC

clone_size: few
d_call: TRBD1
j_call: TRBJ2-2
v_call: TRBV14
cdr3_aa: CASSRRQGPLTGELFF
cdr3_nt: TGTGCCAGCAGTCGTAGACAGGGGCCCCTCACCGGGGAGCTGTTTTTT

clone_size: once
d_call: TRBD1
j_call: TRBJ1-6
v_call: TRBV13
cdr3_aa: CASSLGLGQGNSPLHF
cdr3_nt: TGTGCCAGCAGCTTAGGCCTTGGACAGGGGAATTCACCCCTCCACTTT

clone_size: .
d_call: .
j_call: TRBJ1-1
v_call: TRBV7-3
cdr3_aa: CASSLLEDTEAFF
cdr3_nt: TGTGCCAGCAGCTTACTGGAGGACACTGAAGCTTTCTTT

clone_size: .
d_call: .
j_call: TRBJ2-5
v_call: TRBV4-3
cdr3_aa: CANERVQETQYF
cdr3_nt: TGCGCCAACGAGAGGGTACAAGAGACCCAGTACTTC

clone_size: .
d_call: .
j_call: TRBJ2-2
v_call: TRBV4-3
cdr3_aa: CASSQDQVVTGELFF
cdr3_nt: TGCGCCAGCAGCCAAGATCAGGTTGTCACCGGGGAGCTGTTTTTT

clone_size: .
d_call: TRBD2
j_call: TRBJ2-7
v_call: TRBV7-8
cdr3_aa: CASSLGLAGVEQYF
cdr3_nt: TGTGCCAGCAGCTTGGGACTAGCGGGAGTCGAGCAGTACTTC

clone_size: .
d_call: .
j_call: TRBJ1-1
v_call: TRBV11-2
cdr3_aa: CASSLTVLNTEAFF
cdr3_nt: TGTGCCAGCAGCTTGACAGTTTTGAACACTGAAGCTTTCTTT

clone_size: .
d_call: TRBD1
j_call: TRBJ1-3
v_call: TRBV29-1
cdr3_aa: CSVDWTGNSGNTIYF
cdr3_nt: TGCAGCGTTGATTGGACAGGCAACTCTGGAAACACCATATATTTT

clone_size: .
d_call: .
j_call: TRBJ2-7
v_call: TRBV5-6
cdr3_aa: CASSLEGGYEQYF
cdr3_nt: TGTGCCAGCAGCTTGGAGGGAGGCTACGAGCAGTACTTC

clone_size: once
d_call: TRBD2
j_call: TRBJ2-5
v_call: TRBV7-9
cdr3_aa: CASSLSGGETQYF
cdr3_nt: TGTGCCAGCAGCTTATCGGGGGGAGAGACCCAGTACTTC

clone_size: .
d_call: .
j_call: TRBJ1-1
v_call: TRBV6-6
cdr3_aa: CASPPGEMGNTEAFF
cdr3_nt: TGTGCCAGCCCTCCGGGAGAGATGGGGAACACTGAAGCTTTCTTT

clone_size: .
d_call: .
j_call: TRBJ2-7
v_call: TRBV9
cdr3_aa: CASSVDPTPSTYEQYF
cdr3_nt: TGTGCCAGCAGCGTAGACCCGACACCGAGTACCTACGAGCAGTACTTC

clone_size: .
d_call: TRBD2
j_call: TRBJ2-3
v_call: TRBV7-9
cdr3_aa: CASRISGKTDTQYF
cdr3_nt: TGTGCCAGCAGGATTAGCGGGAAGACAGATACGCAGTATTTT

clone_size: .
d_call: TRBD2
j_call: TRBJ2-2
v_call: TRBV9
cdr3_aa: CASSIRGGRGTGELFF
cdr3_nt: TGTGCCAGCAGTATACGGGGGGGAAGGGGGACCGGGGAGCTGTTTTTT